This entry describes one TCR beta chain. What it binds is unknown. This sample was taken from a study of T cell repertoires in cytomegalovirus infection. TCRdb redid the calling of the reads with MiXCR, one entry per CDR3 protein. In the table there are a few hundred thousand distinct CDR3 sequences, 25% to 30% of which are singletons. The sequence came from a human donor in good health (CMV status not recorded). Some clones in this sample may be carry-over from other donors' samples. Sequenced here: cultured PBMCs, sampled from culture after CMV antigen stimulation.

As DNA, the CDR3 is TGTGCCATCAGTGAGTCGGAGGGGTTGAGCAATCAGCCCCAGTATTTT. Its translation: CAISESEGLSNQPQYF. V usage is TRBV10-3 and J usage is TRBJ1-5; weak D call: TRBD2 (6 bases). The J call may be mistaken, given a closer DNA end match to TRBJ2-3. CDR1 is ENHRY and CDR2 is SYGVKD in the germline V gene. This CDR3 has 16 amino acids.